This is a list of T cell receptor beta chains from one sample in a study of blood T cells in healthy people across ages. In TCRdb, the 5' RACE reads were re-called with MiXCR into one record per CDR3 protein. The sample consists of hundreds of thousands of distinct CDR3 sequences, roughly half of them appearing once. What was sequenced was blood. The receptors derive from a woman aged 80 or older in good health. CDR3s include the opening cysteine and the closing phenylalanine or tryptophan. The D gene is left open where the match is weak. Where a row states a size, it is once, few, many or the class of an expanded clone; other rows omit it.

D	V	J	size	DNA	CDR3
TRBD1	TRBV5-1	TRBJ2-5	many	TGCGCCAGCAGCCGCCAAGGACAGGCAGAGACCCAGTACTTC	CASSRQGQAETQYF
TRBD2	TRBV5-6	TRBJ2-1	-	TGTGCCAGCAGCTGGGGGACTAGCAATGAGCAGTTCTTC	CASSWGTSNEQFF
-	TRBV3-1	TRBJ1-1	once	TGTGCCAGCAGCCAAGCGGGAGAAGGCACTGAAGCTTTCTTT	CASSQAGEGTEAFF
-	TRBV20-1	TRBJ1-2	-	TGCAGTGCTAGGGGGCAGGGGTCAGGCTACACCTTC	CSARGQGSGYTF
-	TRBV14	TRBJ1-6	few	TGTGCCAGCAGCCAAAGCGGTAGGGTCGACCAACCGAATTCACCCCTCCACTTT	CASSQSGRVDQPNSPLHF
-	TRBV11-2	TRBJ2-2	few	TGTGCCAGCAGACCCAGCGGGAACACCGGGGAGCTGTTTTTT	CASRPSGNTGELFF
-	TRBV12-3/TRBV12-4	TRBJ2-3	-	TGTGCCAGCAGACGCGACTTGTGGCGTGGCACAGATACGCAGTATTTT	CASRRDLWRGTDTQYF
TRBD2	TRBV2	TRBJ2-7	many	TGTGCCAGCGAGTTAGCGGGAGCCGCCGAGCAGTACTTC	CASELAGAAEQYF
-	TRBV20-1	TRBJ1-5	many	TGCAGTGCTAGCAGTTTATATCAGCCCCAGCATTTT	CSASSLYQPQHF
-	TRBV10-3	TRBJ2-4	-	TGTGCCATCAGTAACAGAGATGAAAACATTCAGTACTTC	CAISNRDENIQYF
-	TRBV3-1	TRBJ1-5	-	TGTGCCAGCAGCCAAACCAATCCAGGGAGTCAGCCCCAGCATTTT	CASSQTNPGSQPQHF
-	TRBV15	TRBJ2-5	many	TGTGCCACCAGCACTGGACAGATACGAGAGACCCAGTACTTC	CATSTGQIRETQYF
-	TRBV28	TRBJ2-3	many	TGTGCCAGCAGAGCCGCCATAGACTCGCAGTATTTT	CASRAAIDSQYF
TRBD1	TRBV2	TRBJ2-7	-	TGTGCCAGCAGAGGCGACAGGGGATTACCCTACGAGCAGTACTTC	CASRGDRGLPYEQYF
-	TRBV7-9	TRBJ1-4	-	TGTGCCAGCAGCTTTGGGGTCCGGGCAGGGGAAAAACTGTTTTTT	CASSFGVRAGEKLFF
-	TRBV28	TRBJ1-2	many	TGTGCCAGCAGTCTCCAAACTCTTGTAAATGGCTACACCTTC	CASSLQTLVNGYTF
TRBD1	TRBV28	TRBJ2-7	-	TGTGCCAGCAAAAGGGGACAGGGCTATACCTACGAGCAGTACTTC	CASKRGQGYTYEQYF
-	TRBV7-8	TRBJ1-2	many	TGTGCCAGCAGCGCACGGGACTACTCCGGGGGCTACACCTTC	CASSARDYSGGYTF
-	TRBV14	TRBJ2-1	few	TGTGCCAGCAGCCAAACCCTCAATGAGCAGTTCTTC	CASSQTLNEQFF
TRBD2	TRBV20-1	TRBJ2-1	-	TGCAGTGCACAAACTAGCGTGGACTACAATGAGCAGTTCTTC	CSAQTSVDYNEQFF
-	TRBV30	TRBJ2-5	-	TGTGCCTGGAGTCCAGGGGGAGGCGAGACCCAGTACTTC	CAWSPGGGETQYF
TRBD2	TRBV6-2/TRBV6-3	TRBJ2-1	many	TGTGCCAGCAGTCGAAGCGGGGGGACTTACAATGAGCAGTTCTTC	CASSRSGGTYNEQFF
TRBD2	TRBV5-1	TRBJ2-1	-	TGCGCCAGCAGCACCGTCGGACTAACGGGAGGGAGCTCCTACAATGAGCAGTTCTTC	CASSTVGLTGGSSYNEQFF
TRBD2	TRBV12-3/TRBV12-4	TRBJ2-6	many	TGTGCCAGCAGTTTCAGGGAGGGAACCTCTGGGGCCAACGTCCTGACTTTC	CASSFREGTSGANVLTF
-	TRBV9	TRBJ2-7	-	TGTGCCAGCACCAGGCTTGTGGGGAGCGGCGATGAGCAGTACTTC	CASTRLVGSGDEQYF
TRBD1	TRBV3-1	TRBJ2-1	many	TGTGCCAGCAGCCAAACAGGGGACAATGAGCAGTTCTTC	CASSQTGDNEQFF
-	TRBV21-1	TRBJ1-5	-	TGTGCCAGTTGGAAAAGGGGTGGCAATCAGCCCCAGCATTTT	CASWKRGGNQPQHF
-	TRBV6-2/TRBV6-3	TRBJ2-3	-	TGTGCCAGCAGTCTTCCGGACAGTTTGGATACGCAGTATTTT	CASSLPDSLDTQYF
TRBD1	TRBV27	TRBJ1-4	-	TGTGCCAGCAGTCCCGGTGGACAGGGGGCGATAAAACTGTTTTTT	CASSPGGQGAIKLFF
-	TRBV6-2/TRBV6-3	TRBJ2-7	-	TGTGCCAGCAGTTACGCGAGACTAGTGATTCAGTACTTC	CASSYARLVIQYF
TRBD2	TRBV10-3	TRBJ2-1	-	TGTGCCAGCACGGGACTAGCGGGAGATGGTGAGCAGTTCTTC	CASTGLAGDGEQFF
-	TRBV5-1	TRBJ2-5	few	TGCGCCAGCAGCTTGGCGGGGTGGGGAATTCTCCAAGAGACCCAGTACTTC	CASSLAGWGILQETQYF
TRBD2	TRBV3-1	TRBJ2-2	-	TGTGCCAGCAGCCCACCTGGACTAGTTTGGACCGGGGAGCTGTTTTTT	CASSPPGLVWTGELFF
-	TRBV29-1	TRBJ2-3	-	TGCAGCGGAGCACGTACTAACCCCACAGATACGCAGTATTTT	CSGARTNPTDTQYF
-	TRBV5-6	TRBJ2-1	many	TGTGCCAGCAGCTTCTGGGCTGGGGAGGATGAGCAGTTCTTC	CASSFWAGEDEQFF